This T cell receptor beta chain was identified during a study of cytomegalovirus exposure and HLA in healthy donors. A remark on this clone: The antigen is not known.

Study conclusions and caveats: On later analysis, the bulk of CMV-associated TCR beta chains appeared to be HLA-restricted. About 87% or about 30% of the time was how often most TCR beta V segments were productive, according to an earlier analysis. A later analysis linked a missense variant in DCLRE1C to the trimming of TCR beta V and J genes.

Trimming stripped 6 bases from V and 3 bases from J, with 9 bases between. The CDR3 totals 12 residues. CDR1 and CDR2 (germline): KGHSH, LQKENI. Both 60 Vbeta primers and 13 Jbeta primers went into the PCR. In the original workflow: Later reanalysis found roughly 80 million unique TCR beta chains, approximately 11 million of them shared. Sequencing used immunoSEQ multiplex PCR; TCRdb keeps in-frame clones, though not all of them. That table supplies the V and J calls and clone size; D and trimming were determined from the DNA. The table lists 150,000 or so clones, about three quarters of them singletons.

What was sequenced was PBMCs. This clonotype originated in a man aged 35 to 55 in good health and CMV-seropositive. V gene TRBV18 combines with J gene TRBJ2-7; D is possibly TRBD1 (6 bases). In DNA, the CDR3 is TGTGCCAGCTCCCGGGACAACTACGAGCAGTACTTC. Its protein is CASSRDNYEQYF.